A selection of T cell receptor beta chains follows, all from one sample in a study of blood T cell repertoires in COVID-19. Sequenced by immunoSEQ multiplex PCR; TCRdb stores in-frame clones only, minus some. Counted here are 250,000 to 300,000 clones, approximately 90% occurring once; the ten biggest clones make up 4.6%. Sequenced sample: peripheral blood. The source of these receptors is a man aged 40-49 years with acute or convalescent COVID-19. The CDR3 runs from the conserved cysteine through the conserved F or W. The D gene is left open where the match is weak. Clone size is shown for a subset of rows, as once, few, many or a class of expanded clone.

j_call | v_call | d_call | clone_size | cdr3_aa | cdr3_nt
TRBJ1-1 | TRBV14 | TRBD1 | NA | CASSPNRGYTEAFF | TGTGCCAGCAGTCCTAACAGGGGATACACTGAAGCTTTCTTT
TRBJ2-1 | TRBV29-1 | TRBD2 | NA | CSVEGTRSDEQFF | TGCAGCGTTGAAGGGACTAGGTCGGATGAGCAGTTCTTC
TRBJ2-2 | TRBV28 | TRBD1 | NA | CASSSLKTGGPGELFF | TGTGCCAGCAGTTCCCTTAAGACAGGGGGCCCCGGGGAGCTGTTTTTT
TRBJ2-3 | TRBV6-1 | NA | NA | CASSDLPGGTDTQYF | TGTGCCAGCAGTGATCTTCCAGGGGGCACAGATACGCAGTATTTT
TRBJ1-4 | TRBV20-1 | TRBD1 | NA | CSALDRFELFF | TGCAGTGCCTTGGACAGGTTTGAGCTGTTTTTT
TRBJ2-1 | TRBV3-1/TRBV3-2 | TRBD2 | few | CASSSQSGGAWNEQFF | TGTGCCAGCAGCTCCCAAAGCGGGGGGGCGTGGAATGAGCAGTTCTTC
TRBJ1-2 | TRBV6-6 | NA | few | CASSPGINYGYTF | TGTGCCAGCAGTCCAGGGATCAACTATGGCTACACCTTC
TRBJ2-2 | TRBV9 | TRBD2 | NA | CASSAQRGGLSGELFF | TGTGCCAGCAGCGCGCAGCGGGGGGGCCTATCCGGGGAGCTGTTTTTT
TRBJ1-1 | TRBV19 | TRBD1 | NA | CASSSWTGSTEAFF | TGTGCCAGTAGTTCCTGGACAGGAAGTACTGAAGCTTTCTTT
TRBJ2-3 | TRBV5-4 | NA | NA | CASRRTSDGSSTDTQYF | TGTGCCAGCAGACGGACATCGGACGGCTCCAGCACAGATACGCAGTATTTT
TRBJ1-1 | TRBV27 | NA | once | CASSLLRGTEAFF | TGTGCCAGCAGTTTATTAAGGGGGACTGAAGCTTTCTTT
TRBJ2-3 | TRBV7-8 | TRBD1 | NA | CASSSTDRGRTDTQYF | TGTGCCAGCAGCTCCACGGACAGGGGGCGGACAGATACGCAGTATTTT
TRBJ1-2 | TRBV25-1 | NA | NA | CASSTEFYGYTF | TGTGCCAGCAGCACGGAGTTTTATGGCTACACCTTC
TRBJ2-2 | TRBV6-5 | TRBD1 | NA | CASSWTGPDTGELFF | TGTGCCAGCAGTTGGACAGGGCCGGACACCGGGGAGCTGTTTTTT
TRBJ1-3 | TRBV9 | NA | few | CASSAGQLGNTIYF | TGTGCCAGCAGCGCCGGACAGTTGGGAAACACCATATATTTT
TRBJ1-2 | TRBV2 | NA | NA | CASSGETATNYGYTF | TGTGCCAGCAGTGGAGAGACAGCTACTAACTATGGCTACACCTTC
TRBJ2-1 | TRBV9 | NA | NA | CASSVLVRGNEQFF | TGTGCCAGCAGCGTATTGGTTCGCGGGAATGAGCAGTTCTTC
TRBJ1-1 | TRBV2 | TRBD1 | NA | CASTGQQNTEAFF | TGTGCCAGCACGGGACAGCAGAACACTGAAGCTTTCTTT
TRBJ1-6 | TRBV30 | TRBD1 | few | CAWSPTGGADSPLHF | TGTGCCTGGAGTCCCACAGGGGGCGCGGATTCACCCCTCCACTTT
TRBJ2-1 | TRBV24-1 | TRBD1 | few | CATNPGQGEHEQFF | TGTGCCACCAATCCGGGACAGGGGGAACATGAGCAGTTCTTC
TRBJ1-1 | TRBV5-1 | NA | NA | CASSAPERGNLNTEAFF | TGCGCCAGCAGTGCCCCCGAGAGGGGGAACCTGAACACTGAAGCTTTCTTT
TRBJ1-2 | TRBV3-1/TRBV3-2 | TRBD1 | NA | CASSSFDRGGYTF | TGTGCCAGCAGCTCCTTTGACAGGGGCGGCTACACCTTC
TRBJ1-1 | TRBV9 | TRBD1 | NA | CASSATRDRGRRTNTEAFF | TGTGCCAGCAGCGCGACCAGGGACAGGGGGCGAAGGACGAACACTGAAGCTTTCTTT
TRBJ1-2 | TRBV13 | NA | NA | CASSLGTDNYGYTF | TGTGCCAGCAGCTTAGGTACAGATAACTATGGCTACACCTTC
TRBJ1-2 | TRBV30 | NA | NA | CAWSVEIFGGYTF | TGTGCCTGGAGTGTAGAGATCTTCGGGGGCTACACCTTC
TRBJ2-1 | TRBV12-3/TRBV12-4 | NA | NA | CASSFKNNEQFF | TGTGCCAGCAGTTTCAAAAACAATGAGCAGTTCTTC
TRBJ1-1 | TRBV11-2 | NA | NA | CASSTHIGPTGTSAFF | TGTGCCAGCAGCACGCATATCGGGCCCACAGGGACCTCAGCTTTCTTT
TRBJ2-2 | TRBV18 | NA | NA | CASSPRAGASTGELFF | TGTGCCAGCTCACCACGGGCAGGGGCATCCACCGGGGAGCTGTTTTTT
TRBJ1-6 | TRBV19 | NA | NA | CASSIDRGRANSPLHF | TGTGCCAGTAGTATAGATCGTGGCAGGGCCAATTCACCCCTCCACTTT
TRBJ1-2 | TRBV9 | TRBD1 | once | CASSAYPGQENYGYTF | TGTGCCAGCAGCGCTTATCCGGGACAGGAGAACTATGGCTACACCTTC
TRBJ1-2 | TRBV27 | TRBD1 | few | CASSPISTGGRGGYTF | TGTGCCAGCAGTCCTATATCGACAGGGGGCCGCGGCGGCTACACCTTC
TRBJ1-5 | TRBV24-1 | NA | few | CATSDGRTNQPQHF | TGTGCCACCAGTGATGGACGGACAAATCAGCCCCAGCATTTT
TRBJ2-1 | TRBV4-2 | NA | NA | CASRQTTGGEQFF | TGTGCCAGCAGACAAACTACTGGAGGCGAGCAGTTCTTC
TRBJ1-5 | TRBV6-5 | NA | NA | CASSYSRVQPQHF | TGTGCCAGCAGTTACTCGAGGGTTCAGCCCCAGCATTTT
TRBJ1-5 | TRBV2 | NA | once | CASSEISNQPQHF | TGTGCCAGCAGTGAAATTTCGAATCAGCCCCAGCATTTT
TRBJ1-4 | TRBV29-1 | TRBD1 | NA | CSVRDRGWEKLFF | TGCAGCGTTCGGGACAGGGGTTGGGAAAAACTGTTTTTT
TRBJ2-1 | TRBV7-2 | NA | NA | CASSPRQAYNEQFF | TGTGCCAGCAGCCCCCGTCAGGCTTACAATGAGCAGTTCTTC
TRBJ1-1 | TRBV27 | NA | NA | CASSFSTLSGTEAFF | TGTGCCAGCAGTTTTTCGACCCTCAGCGGCACTGAAGCTTTCTTT
TRBJ2-1 | TRBV7-9 | TRBD1 | NA | CASNVRDRDNEQFF | TGTGCCAGCAACGTACGGGACAGAGACAATGAGCAGTTCTTC
TRBJ1-3 | TRBV6-5 | NA | NA | CASTSPGNTIYF | TGTGCCAGCACCAGTCCTGGAAACACCATATATTTT
TRBJ2-3 | TRBV9 | NA | NA | CASSARGADTQYF | TGTGCCAGCAGCGCCAGGGGGGCAGATACGCAGTATTTT